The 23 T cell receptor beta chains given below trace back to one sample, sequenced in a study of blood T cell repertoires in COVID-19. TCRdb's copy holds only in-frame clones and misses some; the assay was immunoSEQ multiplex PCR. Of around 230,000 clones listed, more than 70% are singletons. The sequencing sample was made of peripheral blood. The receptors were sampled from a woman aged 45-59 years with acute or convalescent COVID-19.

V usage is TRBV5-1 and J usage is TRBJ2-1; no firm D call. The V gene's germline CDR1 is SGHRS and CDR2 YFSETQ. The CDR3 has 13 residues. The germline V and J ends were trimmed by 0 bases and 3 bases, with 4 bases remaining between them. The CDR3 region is CASSLGGYNEQFF. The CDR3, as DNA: TGCGCCAGCAGCTTGGGAGGCTACAATGAGCAGTTCTTC.

The CDR3 region has the DNA TGTGCCAGCAGCCCACAGGGGGCGTCCTACAATGAGCAGTTCTTC. It codes for CASSPQGASYNEQFF. The chain combines TRBV7-9 with TRBJ2-1, with TRBD1 matching 9 bases. Germline V gene lookup returns CDR1 SEHNR and CDR2 FQNEAQ (reference sequence). J lost 1 base, V lost 5 bases, and 3 bases had no gene match. The CDR3 has 15 residues.

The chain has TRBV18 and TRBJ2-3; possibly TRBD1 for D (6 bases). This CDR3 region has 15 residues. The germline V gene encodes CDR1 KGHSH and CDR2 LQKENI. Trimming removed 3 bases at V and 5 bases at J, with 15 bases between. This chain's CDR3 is CASSPPTGFKDTQYF. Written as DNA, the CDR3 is TGTGCCAGCTCACCTCCCACAGGGTTTAAAGATACGCAGTATTTT.

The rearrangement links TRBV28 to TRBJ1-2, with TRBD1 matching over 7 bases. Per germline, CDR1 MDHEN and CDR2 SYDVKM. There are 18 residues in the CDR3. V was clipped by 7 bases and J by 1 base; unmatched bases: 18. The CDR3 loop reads CASTPPGTDYIINYGYTF. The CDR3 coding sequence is TGTGCCAGCACCCCACCCGGGACAGACTACATTATTAACTATGGCTACACCTTC.

DNA of the CDR3: TGTGCCAGCAGCTTAGGAGGAGGTCAGGAAGCTTTCTTT. Its protein is CASSLGGGQEAFF. This chain uses TRBV11-1 with TRBJ1-1; no firm D call. This CDR3 has 13 residues. The germline V gene has CDR1 SGHAT and CDR2 FQDESV (reference sequence). V shed 1 base and J shed 8 bases, with 11 bases lying between them.

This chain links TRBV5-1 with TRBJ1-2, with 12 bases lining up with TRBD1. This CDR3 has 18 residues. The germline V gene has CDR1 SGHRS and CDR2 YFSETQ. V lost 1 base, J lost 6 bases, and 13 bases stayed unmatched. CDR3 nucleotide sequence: TGCGCCAGCAGCTTGAACCCGGGACAGGGGGCTCGATCGGATGGCTACACCTTC. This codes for CASSLNPGQGARSDGYTF.

CDR3 loop: CATVGGGLYEQYF. The CDR3 DNA reads as TGTGCCACAGTGGGAGGCGGACTTTACGAGCAGTACTTC. The chain combines TRBV6-5 with TRBJ2-7, with D maybe TRBD2 (6 bases). With 10 bases removed from V and 4 bases from J, the gap between germline ends came to 17 bases. The CDR3 spans 13 residues. In germline, CDR1 is MNHEY, CDR2 SVGAGI.

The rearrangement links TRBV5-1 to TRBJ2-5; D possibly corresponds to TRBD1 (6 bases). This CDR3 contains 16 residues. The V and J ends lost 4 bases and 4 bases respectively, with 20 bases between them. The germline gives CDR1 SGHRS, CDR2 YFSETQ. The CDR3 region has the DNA TGCGCCAGCAGCCCGCCAGGAGACAGGATGGGAGAGACCCAGTACTTC. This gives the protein CASSPPGDRMGETQYF.

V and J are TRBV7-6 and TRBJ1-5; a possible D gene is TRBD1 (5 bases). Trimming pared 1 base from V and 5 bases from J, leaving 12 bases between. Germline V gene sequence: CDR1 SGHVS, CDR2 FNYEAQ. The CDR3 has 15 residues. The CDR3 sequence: CASSLDGVGDQPQHF. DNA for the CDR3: TGTGCCAGCAGCTTAGATGGTGTAGGGGATCAGCCCCAGCATTTT.

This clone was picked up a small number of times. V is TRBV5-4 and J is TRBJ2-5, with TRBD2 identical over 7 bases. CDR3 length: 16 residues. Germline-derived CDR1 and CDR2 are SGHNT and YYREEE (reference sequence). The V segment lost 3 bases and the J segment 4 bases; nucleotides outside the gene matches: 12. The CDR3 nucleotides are TGTGCCAGCAGCTCGGGTGGGGGGGTATACGGAGAGACCCAGTACTTC. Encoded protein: CASSSGGGVYGETQYF.

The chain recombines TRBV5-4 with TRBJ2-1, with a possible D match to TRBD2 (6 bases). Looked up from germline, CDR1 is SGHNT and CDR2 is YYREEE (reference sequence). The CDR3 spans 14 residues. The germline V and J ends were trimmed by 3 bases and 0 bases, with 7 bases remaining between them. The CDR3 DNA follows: TGTGCCAGCAGCTCGGGGGACTCCTACAATGAGCAGTTCTTC. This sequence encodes CASSSGDSYNEQFF. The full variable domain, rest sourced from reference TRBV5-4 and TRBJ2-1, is ETGVTQSPTHLIKTRGQQVTLRCSSQSGHNTVSWYQQALGQGPQFIFQYYREEENGRGNFPPRFSGLQFPNYSSELNVNALELDDSALYLCASSSGDSYNEQFFGPGTRLTVL.

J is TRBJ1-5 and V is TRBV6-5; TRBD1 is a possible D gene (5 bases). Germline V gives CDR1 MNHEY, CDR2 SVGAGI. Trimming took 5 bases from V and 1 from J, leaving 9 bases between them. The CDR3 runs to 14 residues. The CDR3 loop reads CASSLGVSNQPQHF. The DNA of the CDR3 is TGTGCCAGCAGTCTAGGGGTGAGCAATCAGCCCCAGCATTTT.

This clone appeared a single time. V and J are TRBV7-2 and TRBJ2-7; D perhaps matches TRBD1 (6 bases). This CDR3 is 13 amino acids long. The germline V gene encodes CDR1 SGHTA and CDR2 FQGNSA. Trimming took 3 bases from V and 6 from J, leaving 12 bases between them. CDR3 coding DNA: TGTGCCAGCAGCTTCGGACAGTCGTCCGAGCAGTACTTC. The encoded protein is CASSFGQSSEQYF.

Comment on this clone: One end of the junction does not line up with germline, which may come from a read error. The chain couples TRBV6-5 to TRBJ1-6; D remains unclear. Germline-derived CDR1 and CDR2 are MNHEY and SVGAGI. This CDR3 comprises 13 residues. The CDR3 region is CASSYSNNSPLHF. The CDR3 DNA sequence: TGTGCCAGCAGTTACTCCAATAATTCACCCCTCCACTTT.

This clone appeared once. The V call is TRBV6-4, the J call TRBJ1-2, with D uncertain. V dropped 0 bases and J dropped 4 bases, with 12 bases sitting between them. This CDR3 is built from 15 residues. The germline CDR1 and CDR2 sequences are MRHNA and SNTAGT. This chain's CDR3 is CASSDSFGGSYGYTF. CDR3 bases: TGTGCCAGCAGTGACTCCTTCGGAGGGTCCTATGGCTACACCTTC.

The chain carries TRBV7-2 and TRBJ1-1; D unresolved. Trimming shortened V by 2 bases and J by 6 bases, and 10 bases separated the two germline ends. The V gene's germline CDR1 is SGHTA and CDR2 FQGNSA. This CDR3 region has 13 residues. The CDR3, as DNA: TGTGCCAGCAGCTTATTTTCTACAGCTGAAGCTTTCTTT. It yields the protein CASSLFSTAEAFF. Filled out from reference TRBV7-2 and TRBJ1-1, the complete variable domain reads GAGVSQSPSNKVTEKGKDVELRCDPISGHTALYWYRQSLGQGLEFLIYFQGNSAPDKSGLPSDRFSAERTGGSVSTLTIQRTQQEDSAVYLCASSLFSTAEAFFGQGTRLTVV.

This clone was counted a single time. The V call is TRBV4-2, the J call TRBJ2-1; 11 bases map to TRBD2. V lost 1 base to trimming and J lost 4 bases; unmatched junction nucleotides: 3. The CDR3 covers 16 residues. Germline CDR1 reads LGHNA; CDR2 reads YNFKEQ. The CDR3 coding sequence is TGTGCCAGCAGCCAAGGACTAGCGGGATTATACAATGAGCAGTTCTTC. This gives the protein CASSQGLAGLYNEQFF.

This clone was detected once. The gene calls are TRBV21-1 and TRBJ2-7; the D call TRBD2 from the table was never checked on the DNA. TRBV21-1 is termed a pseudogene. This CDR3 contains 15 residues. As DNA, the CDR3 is TGTGCCAGCAGCGAACTAGCGGAGGGTAGGGACGAGCAGTACTTC. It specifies CASSELAEGRDEQYF.

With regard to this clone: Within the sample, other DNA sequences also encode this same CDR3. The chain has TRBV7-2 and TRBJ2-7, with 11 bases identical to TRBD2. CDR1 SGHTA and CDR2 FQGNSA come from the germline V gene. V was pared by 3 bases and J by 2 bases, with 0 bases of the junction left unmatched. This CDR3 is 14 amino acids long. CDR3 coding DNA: TGTGCCAGCAGCTTGGGACTAGCGGCCTACGAGCAGTACTTC. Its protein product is CASSLGLAAYEQYF.

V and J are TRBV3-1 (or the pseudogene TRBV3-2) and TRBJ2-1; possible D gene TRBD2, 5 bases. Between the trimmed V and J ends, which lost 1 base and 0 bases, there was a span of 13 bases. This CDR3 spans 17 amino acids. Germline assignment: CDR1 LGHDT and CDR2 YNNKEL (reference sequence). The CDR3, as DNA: TGTGCCAGCAGCCAAGGGTTCCTAGCCAACTCCTACAATGAGCAGTTCTTC. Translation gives CASSQGFLANSYNEQFF.

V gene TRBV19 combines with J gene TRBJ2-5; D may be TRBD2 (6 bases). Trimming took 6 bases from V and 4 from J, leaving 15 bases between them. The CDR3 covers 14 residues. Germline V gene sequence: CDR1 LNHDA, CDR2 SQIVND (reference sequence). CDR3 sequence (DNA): TGTGCCAGTAGCATTCGGGGAGGTAGAGAGACCCAGTACTTC. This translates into CASSIRGGRETQYF.

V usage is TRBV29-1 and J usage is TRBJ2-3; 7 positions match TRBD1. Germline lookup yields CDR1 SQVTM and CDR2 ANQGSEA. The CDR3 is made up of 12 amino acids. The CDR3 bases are TGCACAGGGACAGCTAGCACAGATACGCAGTATTTT. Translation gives CTGTASTDTQYF.

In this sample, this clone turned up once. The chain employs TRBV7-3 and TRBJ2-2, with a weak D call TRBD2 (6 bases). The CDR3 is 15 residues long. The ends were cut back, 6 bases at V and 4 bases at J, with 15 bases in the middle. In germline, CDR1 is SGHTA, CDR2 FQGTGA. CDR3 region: CASSEAPGGTGELFF. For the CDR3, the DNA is TGTGCCAGCAGTGAGGCGCCCGGGGGCACCGGGGAGCTGTTTTTT.